This TCR beta chain is from a study of OX40 agonist ivuxolimab in advanced cancers. Study context: Patients with hepatocellular carcinoma, melanoma, renal cell or head and neck cancer made up the dose-escalation patients. Study outcomes and limitations: Among the lowest peripheral clonal expansion occurred in 0.1-3.0 mg/kg partial responders. Some patients without response likewise showed low normalized clonal expansion. The work left the antigen specificity of expanded peripheral T cells undetermined.

This clone was found once. The target antigen is unknown. Profiled with immunoSEQ multiplex PCR; TCRdb holds only in-frame clones, not every one. Of 70,000 to 80,000 clones listed, around 88% are singletons. The source of this sequence is an adult with an advanced solid tumor such as melanoma, head and neck, liver or kidney cancer. This sample comprised CD4+ or CD8+ T cells sorted from blood, obtained in a trial of the OX40 agonist ivuxolimab.

The CDR3 spells CASSLASSGGEQTQYF. The CDR3 DNA is TGCGCCAGCAGCTTGGCGTCTAGCGGGGGGGAACAGACCCAGTACTTC. The rearrangement uses TRBV5-1 and TRBJ2-5; 12 nucleotides match TRBD2. The CDR3 length is 16 residues. Trimming at V came to 0 bases and at J to 6 bases, leaving 6 bases not matched to a gene. Germline CDR1 is SGHRS and CDR2 is YFSETQ.